This T cell receptor (beta chain) was recovered during a study of CD4 T cells in relation to SARS-CoV-2 and coronaviruses. This clone was found once. The unexposed donors gave CD4+ T cells in about 2011-2019, prior to COVID-19. Trimming shortened V by 2 bases and J by 2 bases, and 16 bases separated the two germline ends. The CDR3 length is 16 residues. Germline V gene data show CDR1 as SGHTA and CDR2 as FQGNSA. This table comes from immunoSEQ multiplex PCR, and its TCRdb copy is limited to in-frame clones, with some not included. This repertoire shows approximately 70,000 clones, approximately 95% found once; its top ten account for roughly 0.21%.

Sequenced input: naive CD4+ T cells from PBMCs. Subset specified: naive CD4+ T cells isolated by negative enrichment. This sequence joins TRBV7-2 and TRBJ2-7; D perhaps matches TRBD2 (5 bases). This TCR derives from a human donor in good health. The CDR3 DNA reads as TGTGCCAGCAGCTTATATGGAGGACGAGAAACCTACGAGCAGTACTTC. This gives the protein CASSLYGGRETYEQYF.